This T cell receptor (beta chain) was captured in a study of CD8 T cells in ankylosing spondylitis. CDR1 LNHDA and CDR2 SQIVND come from the germline V gene (reference sequence). CDR3 size: 12 residues. With 9 bases removed from V and 5 bases from J, the gap between germline ends came to 13 bases. TCRdb re-called the 5' RACE reads through MiXCR, storing one row per CDR3 protein. There are around 88,000 distinct CDR3 sequences in the sample; just under 9% occur only once, and approximately 4.8% lies in the top ten. This clonotype was detected ten times or more. The sample was blood, either unsorted or a sorted T cell fraction (not recorded which). The chain recombines TRBV19 with TRBJ1-2; D possibly corresponds to TRBD1 (5 bases). The receptor was isolated from a male donor with ankylosing spondylitis or in good health (not recorded which). CDR3 DNA sequence: TGTGCCAGCTCGGGGACTGATTATGGCTACACCTTC. Translated, it gives CASSGTDYGYTF.